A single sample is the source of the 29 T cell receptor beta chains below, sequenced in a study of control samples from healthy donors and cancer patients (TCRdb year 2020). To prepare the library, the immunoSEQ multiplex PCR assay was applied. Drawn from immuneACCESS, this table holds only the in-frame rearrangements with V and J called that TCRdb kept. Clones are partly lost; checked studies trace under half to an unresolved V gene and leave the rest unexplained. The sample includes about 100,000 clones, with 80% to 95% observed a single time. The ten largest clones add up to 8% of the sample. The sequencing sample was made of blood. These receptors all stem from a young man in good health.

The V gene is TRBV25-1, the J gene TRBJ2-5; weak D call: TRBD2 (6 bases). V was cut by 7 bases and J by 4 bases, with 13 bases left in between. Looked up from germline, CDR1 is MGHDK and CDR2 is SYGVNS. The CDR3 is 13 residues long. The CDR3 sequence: CASIGGSGETQYF. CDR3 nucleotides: TGTGCCAGCATTGGGGGGTCTGGAGAGACCCAGTACTTC.

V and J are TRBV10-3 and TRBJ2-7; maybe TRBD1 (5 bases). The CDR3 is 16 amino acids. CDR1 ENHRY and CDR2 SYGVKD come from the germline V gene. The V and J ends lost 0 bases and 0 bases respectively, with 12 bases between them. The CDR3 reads CAISESGGQGSYEQYF. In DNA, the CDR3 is TGTGCCATCAGTGAGTCGGGTGGGCAGGGCTCCTACGAGCAGTACTTC.

CDR3: CASSDRSGNTIYF. The CDR3 nucleotides are TGTGCCAGCAGTGACCGGTCTGGAAACACCATATATTTT. J is TRBJ1-3 and V is TRBV6-1; D is undetermined. The germline CDR1 and CDR2 sequences are MNHNS and SASEGT. The CDR3 is 13 amino acids. Deletions cut 3 bases from V and 1 base from J, with 4 bases between.

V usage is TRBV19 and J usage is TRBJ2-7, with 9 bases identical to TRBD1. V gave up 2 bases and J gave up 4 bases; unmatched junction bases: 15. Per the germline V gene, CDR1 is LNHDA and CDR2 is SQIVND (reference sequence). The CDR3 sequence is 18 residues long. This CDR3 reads CASSISRTGDQGRYEQYF. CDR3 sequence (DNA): TGTGCCAGTAGTATAAGCAGGACAGGGGACCAAGGTCGATACGAGCAGTACTTC.

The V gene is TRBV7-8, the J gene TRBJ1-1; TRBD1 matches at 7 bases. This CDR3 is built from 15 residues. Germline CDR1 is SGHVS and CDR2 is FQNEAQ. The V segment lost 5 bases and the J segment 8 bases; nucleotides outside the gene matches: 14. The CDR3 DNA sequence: TGTGCCAGCAGCCGAGGGGGCATTGGCAGGTGGGAAGCTTTCTTT. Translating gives CASSRGGIGRWEAFF.

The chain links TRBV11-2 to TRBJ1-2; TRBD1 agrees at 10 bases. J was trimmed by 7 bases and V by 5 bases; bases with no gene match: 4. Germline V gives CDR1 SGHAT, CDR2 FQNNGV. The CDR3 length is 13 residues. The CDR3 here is CASSGQGVSGYTF. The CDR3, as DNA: TGTGCCAGCAGCGGACAGGGGGTTAGTGGCTACACCTTC.

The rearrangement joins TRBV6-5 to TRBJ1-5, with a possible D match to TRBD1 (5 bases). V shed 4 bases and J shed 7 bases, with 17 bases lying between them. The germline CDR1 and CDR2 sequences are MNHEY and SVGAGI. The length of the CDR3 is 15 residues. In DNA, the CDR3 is TGTGCCAGCAGTTGGGGTACGGGGGGGACGCAGCCCCAGCATTTT. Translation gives CASSWGTGGTQPQHF.

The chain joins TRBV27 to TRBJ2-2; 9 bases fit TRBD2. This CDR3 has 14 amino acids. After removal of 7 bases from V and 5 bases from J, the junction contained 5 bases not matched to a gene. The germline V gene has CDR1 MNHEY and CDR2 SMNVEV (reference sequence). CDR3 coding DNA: TGTGCCAGCAAAGCGGGAGGACCTACCGGGGAGCTGTTTTTT. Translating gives CASKAGGPTGELFF.

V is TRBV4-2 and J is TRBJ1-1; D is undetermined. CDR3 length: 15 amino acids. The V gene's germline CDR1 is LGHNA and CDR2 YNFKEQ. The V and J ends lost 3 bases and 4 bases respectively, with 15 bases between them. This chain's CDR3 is CASSHEKNGVTEAFF. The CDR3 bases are TGTGCCAGCAGCCATGAAAAGAATGGAGTCACTGAAGCTTTCTTT.

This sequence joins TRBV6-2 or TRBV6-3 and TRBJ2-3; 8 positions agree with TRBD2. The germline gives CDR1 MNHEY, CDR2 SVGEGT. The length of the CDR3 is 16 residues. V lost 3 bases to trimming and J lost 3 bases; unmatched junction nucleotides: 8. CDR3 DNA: TGTGCCAGCAGTTATACGACTAGCGCGAGAACAGATACGCAGTATTTT. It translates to CASSYTTSARTDTQYF.

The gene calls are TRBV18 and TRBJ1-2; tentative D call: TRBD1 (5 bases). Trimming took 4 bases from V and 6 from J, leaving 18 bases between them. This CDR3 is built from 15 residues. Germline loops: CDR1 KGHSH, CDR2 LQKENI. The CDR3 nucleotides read TGTGCCAGCTCACGGACGGAGGGGAATTTGGATGGCTACACCTTC. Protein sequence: CASSRTEGNLDGYTF.

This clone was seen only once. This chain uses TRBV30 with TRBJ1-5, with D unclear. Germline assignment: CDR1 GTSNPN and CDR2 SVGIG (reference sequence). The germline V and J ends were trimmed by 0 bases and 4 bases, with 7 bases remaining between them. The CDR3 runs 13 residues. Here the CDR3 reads CAWSVAENQPQHF. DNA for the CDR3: TGTGCCTGGAGTGTGGCAGAAAATCAGCCCCAGCATTTT.

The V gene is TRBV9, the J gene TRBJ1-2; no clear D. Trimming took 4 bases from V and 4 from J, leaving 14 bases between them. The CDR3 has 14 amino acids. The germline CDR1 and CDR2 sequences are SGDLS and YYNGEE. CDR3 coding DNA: TGTGCCAGCAGCTCCTCGACGGGATCCTATGGCTACACCTTC. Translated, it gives CASSSSTGSYGYTF.

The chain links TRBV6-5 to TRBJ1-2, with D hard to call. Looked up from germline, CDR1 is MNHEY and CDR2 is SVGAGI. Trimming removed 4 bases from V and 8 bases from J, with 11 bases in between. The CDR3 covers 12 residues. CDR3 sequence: CASSSGPWGYTF. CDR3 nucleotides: TGTGCCAGCAGTTCGGGCCCTTGGGGCTACACCTTC.

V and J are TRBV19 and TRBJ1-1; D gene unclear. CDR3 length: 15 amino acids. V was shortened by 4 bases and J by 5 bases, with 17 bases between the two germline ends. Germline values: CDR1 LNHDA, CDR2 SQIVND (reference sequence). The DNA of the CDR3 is TGTGCCAGTAGTAAGGATGACATGGGAGGGACTGAAGCTTTCTTT. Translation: CASSKDDMGGTEAFF.

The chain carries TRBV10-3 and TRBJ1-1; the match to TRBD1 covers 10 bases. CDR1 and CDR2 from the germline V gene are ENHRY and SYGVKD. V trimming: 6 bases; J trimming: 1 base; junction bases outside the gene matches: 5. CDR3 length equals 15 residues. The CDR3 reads CAIRVDRGENTEAFF. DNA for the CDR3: TGTGCCATCAGGGTGGACAGGGGGGAGAACACTGAAGCTTTCTTT.

CDR3 DNA: TGTGCCAGCAGCCTTGGGACTAGCGGGATCGAGACCCAGTACTTC. Its protein is CASSLGTSGIETQYF. The chain employs TRBV9 and TRBJ2-5, with TRBD2 matching 13 bases. V shed 4 bases and J 5 bases; nucleotides not matched to a gene: 5. The CDR3 runs to 15 residues. Looked up from germline, CDR1 is SGDLS and CDR2 is YYNGEE. Filled out from reference TRBV9 and TRBJ2-5, the complete variable domain reads DSGVTQTPKHLITATGQRVTLRCSPRSGDLSVYWYQQSLDQGLQFLIQYYNGEERAKGNILERFSAQQFPDLHSELNLSSLELGDSALYFCASSLGTSGIETQYFGPGTRLLVL.

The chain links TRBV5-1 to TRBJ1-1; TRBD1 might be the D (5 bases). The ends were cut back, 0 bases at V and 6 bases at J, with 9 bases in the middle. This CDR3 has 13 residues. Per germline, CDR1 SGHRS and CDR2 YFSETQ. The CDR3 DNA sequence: TGCGCCAGCAGCTTGGGATCAGGGTCTGAAGCTTTCTTT. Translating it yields CASSLGSGSEAFF.

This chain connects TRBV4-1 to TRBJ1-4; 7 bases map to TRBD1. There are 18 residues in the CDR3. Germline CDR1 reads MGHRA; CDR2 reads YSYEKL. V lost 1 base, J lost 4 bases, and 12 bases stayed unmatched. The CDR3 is CASSQADLWTGLNEKLFF. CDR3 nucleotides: TGCGCCAGCAGCCAAGCAGACCTTTGGACAGGCCTTAATGAAAAACTGTTTTTT.

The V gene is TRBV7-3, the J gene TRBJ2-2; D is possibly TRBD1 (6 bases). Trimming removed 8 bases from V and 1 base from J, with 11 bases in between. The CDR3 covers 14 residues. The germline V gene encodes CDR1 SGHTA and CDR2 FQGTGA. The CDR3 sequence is CASRWGRNTGELFF. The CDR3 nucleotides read TGTGCCAGCCGTTGGGGGCGGAACACCGGGGAGCTGTTTTTT.

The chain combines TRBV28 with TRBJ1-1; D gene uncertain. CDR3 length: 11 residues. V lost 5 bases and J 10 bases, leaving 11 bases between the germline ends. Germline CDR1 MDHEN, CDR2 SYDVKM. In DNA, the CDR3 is TGTGCCAGCAGTGAGACAAGGCGAGCTTTCTTT. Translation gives CASSETRRAFF.

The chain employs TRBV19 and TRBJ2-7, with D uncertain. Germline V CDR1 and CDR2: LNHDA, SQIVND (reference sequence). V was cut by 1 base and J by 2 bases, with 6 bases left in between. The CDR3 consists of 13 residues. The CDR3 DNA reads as TGTGCCAGTAGTATAGCAGTCACCTACGAGCAGTACTTC. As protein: CASSIAVTYEQYF.

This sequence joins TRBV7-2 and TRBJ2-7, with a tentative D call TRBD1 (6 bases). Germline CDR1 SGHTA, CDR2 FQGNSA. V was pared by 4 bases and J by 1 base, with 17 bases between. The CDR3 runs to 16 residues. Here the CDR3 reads CASSSQGTLMSYEQYF. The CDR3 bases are TGTGCCAGCAGCTCCCAGGGGACCCTTATGTCCTACGAGCAGTACTTC.

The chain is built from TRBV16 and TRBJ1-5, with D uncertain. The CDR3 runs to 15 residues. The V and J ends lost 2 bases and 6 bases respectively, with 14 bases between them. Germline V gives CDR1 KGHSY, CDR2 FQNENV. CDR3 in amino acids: CASSQVPQTIQPQHF. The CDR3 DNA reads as TGTGCCAGCAGCCAAGTACCCCAGACGATTCAGCCCCAGCATTTT.

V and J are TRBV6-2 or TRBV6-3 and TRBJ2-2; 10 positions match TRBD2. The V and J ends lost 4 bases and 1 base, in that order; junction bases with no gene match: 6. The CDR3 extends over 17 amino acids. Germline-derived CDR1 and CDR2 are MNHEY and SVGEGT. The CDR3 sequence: CASSSLGLAENTGELFF. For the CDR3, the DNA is TGTGCCAGCAGTTCCCTCGGACTAGCGGAGAACACCGGGGAGCTGTTTTTT.

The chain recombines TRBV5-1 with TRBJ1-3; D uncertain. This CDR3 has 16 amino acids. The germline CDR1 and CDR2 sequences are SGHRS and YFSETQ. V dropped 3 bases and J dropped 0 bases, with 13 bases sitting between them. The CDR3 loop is CASSSSGRDSGNTIYF. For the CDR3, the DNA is TGCGCCAGCAGCTCTTCCGGGAGGGACTCTGGAAACACCATATATTTT.

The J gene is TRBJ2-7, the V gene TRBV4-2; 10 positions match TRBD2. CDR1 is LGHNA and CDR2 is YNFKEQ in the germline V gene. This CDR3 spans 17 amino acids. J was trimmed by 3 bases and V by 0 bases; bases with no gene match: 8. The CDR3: CASSQDPLAGDYYEQYF. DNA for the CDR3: TGTGCCAGCAGCCAAGATCCGCTAGCGGGGGACTACTACGAGCAGTACTTC.

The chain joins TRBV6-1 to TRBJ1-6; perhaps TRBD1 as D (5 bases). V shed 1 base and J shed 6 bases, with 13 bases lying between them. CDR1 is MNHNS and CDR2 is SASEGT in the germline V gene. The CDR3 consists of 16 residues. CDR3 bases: TGTGCCAGCAGTGAAGTCCCAGGGTCGGGTAATTCACCCCTCCACTTT. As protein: CASSEVPGSGNSPLHF.

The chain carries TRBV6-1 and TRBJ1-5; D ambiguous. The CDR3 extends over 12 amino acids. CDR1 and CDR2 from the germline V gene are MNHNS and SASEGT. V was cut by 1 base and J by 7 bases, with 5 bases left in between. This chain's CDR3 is CASSEGSQPQHF. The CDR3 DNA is TGTGCCAGCAGTGAAGGTTCCCAGCCCCAGCATTTT.